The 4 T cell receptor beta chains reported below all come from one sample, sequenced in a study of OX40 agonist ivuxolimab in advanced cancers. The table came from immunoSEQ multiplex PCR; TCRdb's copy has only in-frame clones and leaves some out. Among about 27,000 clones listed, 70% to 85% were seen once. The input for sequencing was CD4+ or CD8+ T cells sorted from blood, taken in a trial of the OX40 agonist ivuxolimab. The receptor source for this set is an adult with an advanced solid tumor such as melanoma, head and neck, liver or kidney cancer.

The CDR3 loop reads CASSRTGRFHEQYF. The DNA for the CDR3 is TGTGCCAGCAGCAGGACAGGGAGGTTTCACGAGCAGTACTTC. The V call is TRBV11-3, the J call TRBJ2-7; TRBD1 matches at 8 bases. The CDR3 contains 14 residues. V gave up 5 bases and J gave up 5 bases; unmatched junction bases: 8. The V gene's germline CDR1 is SGHNT and CDR2 YENEEA.

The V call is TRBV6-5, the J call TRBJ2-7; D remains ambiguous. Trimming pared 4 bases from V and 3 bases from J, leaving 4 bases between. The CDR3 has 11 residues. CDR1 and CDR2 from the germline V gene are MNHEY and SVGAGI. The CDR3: CASSLLYEQYF. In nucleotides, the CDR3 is TGTGCCAGCAGTTTACTCTACGAGCAGTACTTC.

The CDR3 reads CASSIGLAGYYEQYF. DNA for the CDR3: TGTGCCAGTAGTATCGGACTAGCGGGATACTACGAGCAGTACTTC. The chain has TRBV19 and TRBJ2-7, with 12 bases aligning to TRBD2. V gave up 3 bases and J gave up 3 bases; unmatched junction bases: 3. In germline, CDR1 is LNHDA, CDR2 SQIVND (reference sequence). This CDR3 contains 15 residues.

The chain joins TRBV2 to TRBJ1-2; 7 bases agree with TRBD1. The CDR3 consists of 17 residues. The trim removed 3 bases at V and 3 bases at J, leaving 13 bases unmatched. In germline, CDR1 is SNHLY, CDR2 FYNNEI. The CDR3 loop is CASSDPNWTGDDYGYTF. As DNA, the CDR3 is TGTGCCAGCAGTGACCCTAACTGGACAGGAGACGACTATGGCTACACCTTC.